This section outlines one T cell receptor beta chain sequence together with its context. Its antigen is not known. From the approximately 120-subject validation cohort, which was separate from the approximately 670-subject first cohort, the donors were drawn. The sample originates from a study of cytomegalovirus exposure and HLA in healthy donors. Study results and caveats: The CMV antigen specificity of a few CMV-associated chains was confirmed through in vitro analysis.

Trimming shortened V by 2 bases and J by 4 bases, and 6 bases separated the two germline ends. The CDR3 has 13 amino acids. Germline V CDR1 and CDR2: SGHVS, FNYEAQ. TCRdb's table, derived via immunoSEQ multiplex PCR, lists solely in-frame clones and lacks some. The sample lists a few hundred thousand clones, approximately 87% seen once, with approximately 0.95% in the top ten. The chain uses TRBV7-6 and TRBJ2-1; no definite D call. The sequenced sample was PBMCs. This TCR was recovered from a woman under 30 in good health and CMV-seronegative. The CDR3 loop reads CASSLYEYNEQFF. Here the CDR3 DNA reads TGTGCCAGCAGCTTATACGAGTACAATGAGCAGTTCTTC.